The 6 T cell receptor beta chains in this list originate from one sample, sequenced in a study of control samples from healthy donors and cancer patients. Clones were sequenced by immunoSEQ multiplex PCR, and TCRdb holds only the in-frame ones, with some missing. Of roughly 100,000 clones in the sample, around 89% are singletons; the top ten hold about a fifth. Sequenced material: PBMCs. The receptors were gathered from a man between 60 and 75 years old with lung cancer.

Written as DNA, the CDR3 is TGTGCCAGCAGCTTAGGGGGATCTATCGGCACAGATACGCAGTATTTT. Protein: CASSLGGSIGTDTQYF. This chain uses TRBV7-2 with TRBJ2-3; D not certain. Trimming removed 1 base from V and 1 base from J, with 12 bases in between. The CDR3 runs 16 residues. Germline CDR1 is SGHTA and CDR2 is FQGNSA.

The CDR3 DNA reads TGCGCCAGCAGCTTGGTTGCAGGGGGCTCGTACGAGCAGTACTTC. It encodes CASSLVAGGSYEQYF. The rearrangement links TRBV5-1 to TRBJ2-7; TRBD1 matches 8 bases. The length of the CDR3 is 15 residues. V gave up 0 bases and J gave up 4 bases; unmatched junction bases: 6. The germline gives CDR1 SGHRS, CDR2 YFSETQ.

This chain links TRBV6-2 or TRBV6-3 with TRBJ1-5; D is uncertain. This CDR3 spans 14 amino acids. Germline loops: CDR1 MNHEY, CDR2 SVGEGT. The V gene lost 2 bases and the J gene lost 6 bases, with 11 bases spanning the gap. The CDR3 protein is CASSYEGNGQPQHF. In DNA, the CDR3 is TGTGCCAGCAGTTACGAGGGTAACGGTCAGCCCCAGCATTTT.

There are a few counts of this clone. V is TRBV15 and J is TRBJ1-4; TRBD1 matches 10 bases. The J segment lost 9 bases and the V segment lost 0 bases, leaving 4 bases of the junction unmatched. Germline loops: CDR1 LNHNV, CDR2 YYDKDF (reference sequence). The CDR3 extends over 15 amino acids. The CDR3 loop is CATSREGDRGQKLFF. In DNA form, the CDR3 reads TGTGCCACCAGCAGAGAAGGGGACAGGGGACAAAAACTGTTTTTT. Full variable domain (rest looked up from reference TRBV15 and TRBJ1-4): DAMVIQNPRYQVTQFGKPVTLSCSQTLNHNVMYWYQQKSSQAPKLLFHYYDKDFNNEADTPDNFQSRRPNTSFCFLDIRSPGLGDTAMYLCATSREGDRGQKLFFGSGTQLSVL.

V gene TRBV7-8 combines with J gene TRBJ2-7, with D maybe TRBD1 (6 bases). The V gene lost 8 bases and the J gene lost 0 bases, with 14 bases spanning the gap. From germline, CDR1 is SGHVS and CDR2 FQNEAQ. CDR3 length: 14 amino acids. In DNA, the CDR3 is TGTGCCAGCGGGGACATCGGTTTCTCCTACGAGCAGTACGTC. Its translation is CASGDIGFSYEQYV.

The chain links TRBV6-5 to TRBJ1-2; TRBD1 agrees at 8 bases. V shed 6 bases, J shed 2 bases, and the junction held 5 bases outside the gene matches. In germline, CDR1 is MNHEY, CDR2 SVGAGI. The CDR3 contains 14 residues. CDR3 in amino acids: CASSSRQGNYGYTF. CDR3 DNA sequence: TGTGCCAGCAGCTCCCGACAGGGGAACTATGGCTACACCTTC.